This TCR beta chain was obtained from a study of spatial heterogeneity in lung cancer (dated by TCRdb to between 2017 and 2020). With regard to the full study: More beta-chain than alpha-chain transcripts were consistently detected, likely reflecting higher beta-chain transcript abundance. In tumor regions, TCR transcript counts showed a strong correlation with a T cell transcriptional module score from matched bulk RNA-seq. TCR alpha and beta repertoires were quantitatively compared across multiple tumor regions, matched nontumor lung and blood in non-small cell lung cancer. The study linked features of the TCR repertoire to counts of nonsynonymous mutations, which were determined by whole-exome sequencing of tumor tissue. In the raw uncorrected reads, each unique combination of TCR and UMI appeared more than ten times on average. At surgery, both alpha and beta chains were TCR-sequenced in 220 tumor regions, fewer than 85 matched nontumor lung samples and just over 55 PBMC samples.

This clonotype is considered medium-sized (0.01 to 0.1%). Its cognate antigen has yet to be identified. Per-base qualities were not stored, and no clone one base away is much larger. The full study reports these points: TCR-seq was estimated to cover only about 7% of tumor T cells for alpha chains and about 13% for beta chains. The tumor nonsynonymous mutation count correlated with the number of expanded intratumoral alpha and beta TCRs. Counts of ubiquitous and regional expanded TCRs correlated with counts of ubiquitous and regional nonsynonymous mutations, respectively. Additional single-cell paired TCR alpha and beta sequencing was considered necessary to confirm, at a functional level, the hypothesis that regional TCRs recognize regional mutations.

Trimming leaves V shorter by 5 bases and J shorter by 3 bases, with the junction holding 4 bases beyond the gene matches. CDR1 GTSNPN and CDR2 SVGIG are derived from the germline V gene (reference sequence). Including the terminal cysteine and phenylalanine, the CDR3 comprises 13 residues. Only the CDR3 region is kept as DNA, spanning 39 bases read in frame from base 1. In light of the paper, this sample's time point label describes: sample taken at primary tumor resection. The donors were about 65 patients from the lung TRACERx cohort who had early-stage, untreated non-small cell lung cancer. TCR sequencing used whole RNA extracted from tumor and nontumor lung tissue, or from cryopreserved PBMC samples, without cell sorting. Only patients with enough RNA available from two or more tumor regions were chosen for TCR sequencing. Before being selected, tumor and adjacent nontumor lung specimens were reviewed by a lung pathologist.

Library method: 5' RACE. These reads were obtained on a NextSeq 500. To allow correction of PCR and sequencing errors, the TCR library protocol tagged every TCR cDNA molecule with a unique molecular identifier. The study's processing was this. TCR identification, UMI-based error correction and CDR3 extraction were all carried out with Decombinator tools. Expanded TCRs were defined as those above a frequency of 2 per 1,000, corresponding to the top 1% of the tumor frequency distribution. Expanded tumor TCRs were classed as regional if statistically deemed absent (corrected P<0.05) from at least one tumor region, otherwise ubiquitous. Rényi diversity was computed with the R vegan package after subsampling each repertoire 100 times to 5,000 TCRs. CDR3 similarity networks were built from amino acid triplet string-kernel similarity, with CDR3s being connected when pairwise similarity was above 0.82. The public reads were reprocessed in TCRdb via fastp at Q25 and MiXCR, keeping in-frame beta chains. Rows matching on CDR3 protein sequence are summarized as one entry with the most common DNA and genes. These V and J calls derive from TCRdb rather than the authors' analysis. For this sample there are about 2,300 distinct CDR3 sequences; roughly an eighth appear just once. The top ten clones comprise 9% to 10% of the sample.

The V and J segments used are TRBV30 and TRBJ1-2; 9 bases in the junction line up with TRBD1. The input for sequencing was lung tumor tissue, taken at surgery. The TCR sequence derives from a male donor with early-stage non-small cell lung cancer. CDR3 region: CAWRQGEYYGYTF. Read as DNA, the sequence is TGTGCCTGGCGACAGGGGGAATACTATGGCTACACCTTC.